In this sample, the clone carrying this T cell receptor beta chain turned up once. The length of the CDR3 is 15 residues. With V trimmed by 0 bases and J by 5 bases, 5 bases remained unmatched. Germline values: CDR1 SGHRS, CDR2 YFSETQ. The record originates from a study of blood T cell repertoires in COVID-19. Profiled with immunoSEQ multiplex PCR; TCRdb holds only in-frame clones, not every one. The sample consists of about 68,000 clones, approximately 75% of them appearing once. The TCR was taken from a woman aged 55-70 years with acute or convalescent COVID-19. The chain links TRBV5-1 to TRBJ2-3; the match to TRBD2 covers 8 bases. The material sequenced was peripheral blood. CDR3 coding DNA: TGCGCCAGCAGCTTGGTTGCGGGGGGTGGAGATACGCAGTATTTT. Encoded protein: CASSLVAGGGDTQYF. The entire variable domain, with the rest obtained from reference TRBV5-1 and TRBJ2-3, is as follows: KAGVTQTPRYLIKTRGQQVTLSCSPISGHRSVSWYQQTPGQGLQFLFEYFSETQRNKGNFPGRFSGRQFSNSRSEMNVSTLELGDSALYLCASSLVAGGGDTQYFGPGTRLTVL.